This TCR beta chain was sequenced in a study of siplizumab effects on memory and regulatory T cells. This clone was counted only a few times. Profiling relied on immunoSEQ multiplex PCR, and the TCRdb table lists in-frame clones only, not all of them. The sample has 75,000 to 100,000 clones; 85% to 95% are singletons. The CDR3 has 13 amino acids. V was pared by 7 bases and J by 5 bases, with 14 bases between. Germline V gene lookup returns CDR1 SNHLY and CDR2 FYNNEI. The receptor comes from a human donor in good health. Sequencing was carried out using non-Treg CD4+ T cells sorted from blood. The gene calls are TRBV2 and TRBJ2-5; D remains ambiguous. This chain's CDR3 is CASNDLLGETQYF. The CDR3 coding sequence is TGTGCCAGCAACGACCTCCTGGGGGAGACCCAGTACTTC.